This T cell receptor beta chain was identified in a study of T cell repertoires in cytomegalovirus infection (dated by TCRdb to between 2018 and 2021). Notes on the research overall: The HLA type of each donor mattered for the analysis, because public TCR beta signatures pointed to carriage of CMV infection along with the matching HLA type. Results the study describes overall, beyond this receptor: The ex vivo response was dominated by HLA-C-restricted CMV-specific TCR beta clonotypes, which also provided the single most frequent clonotype in two of eight donors. Cumulative frequency of public TCR beta family members discriminated carriers of CMV infection plus the relevant HLA type in this cohort and an independent approximately 350-donor cohort.

V is clipped by 5 bases and J by 0 bases, and the sequence between their germline boundaries is 14 bases long. From cysteine to phenylalanine, the CDR3 is 16 amino acids long. Solely the CDR3 DNA is kept, with 48 bases framed from the first base. CDR1 and CDR2, per the germline V gene, are SGHTA and FQGNSA. This clonotype was found many times. It has no known antigen specificity. Per-base qualities were not stored, and no clone one base away is much larger. Sequenced using an Illumina HiSeq 1500. TCRdb reworked the public reads: Q25 trimming with fastp, MiXCR clone assembly, productive beta chains retained. Rows matching on CDR3 protein sequence are summarized as one entry with the most common DNA and genes. The sample table contains about 80,000 distinct CDR3 sequences; only one count was recorded for around 3.4% of them. In total, the top ten clones hold 4.6% of the sample.

The origin of this receptor is a human donor in good health (CMV status not recorded). Some clones in this sample may be carry-over from other donors' samples. Sequenced input: PBMCs. This sequence uses TRBV7-2 and TRBJ1-3; no D gene can be assigned with confidence. Here is the DNA: TGTGCCAGCAGCACCAAGTCGCCTAGCTCTGGAAACACCATATATTTT. This encodes CASSTKSPSSGNTIYF.